This T cell receptor beta chain stems from a study of blood T cells in healthy people across ages. Germline CDR1 MNHEY, CDR2 SVGEGT. The CDR3 has 14 amino acids. V was shortened by 2 bases and J by 4 bases, with 10 bases between the two germline ends. Next came a second PCR, run for about 6 to 12 cycles, which used a sample-barcoded 5' primer along with a J-beta primer mix. Each CDR3 protein gets one entry after TCRdb re-called the 5' RACE reads with MiXCR. Here the sample spans 650,000 to 950,000 distinct CDR3 sequences, 40% to 50% being singletons. This sequence joins TRBV6-2 or TRBV6-3 and TRBJ2-3; D not resolved. The origin of this receptor is a man between 60 and 75 years old in good health. The specimen was blood. The CDR3 protein is CASSYTNPPDTQYF. CDR3 nucleotides: TGTGCCAGCAGTTACACAAATCCCCCAGATACGCAGTATTTT.